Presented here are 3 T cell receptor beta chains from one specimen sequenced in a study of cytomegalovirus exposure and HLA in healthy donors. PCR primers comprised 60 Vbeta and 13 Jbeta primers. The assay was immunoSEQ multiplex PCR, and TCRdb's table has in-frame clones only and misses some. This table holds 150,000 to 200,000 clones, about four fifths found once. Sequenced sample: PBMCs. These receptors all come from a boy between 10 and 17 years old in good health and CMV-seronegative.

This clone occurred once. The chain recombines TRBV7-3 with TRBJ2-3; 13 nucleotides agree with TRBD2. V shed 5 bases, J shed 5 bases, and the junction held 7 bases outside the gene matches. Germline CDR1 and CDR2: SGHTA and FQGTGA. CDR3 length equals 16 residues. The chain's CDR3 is CASSDGRLAGGDTQYF. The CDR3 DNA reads TGTGCCAGCAGCGACGGGAGACTAGCGGGAGGAGATACGCAGTATTTT. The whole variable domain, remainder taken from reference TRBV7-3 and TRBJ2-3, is GAGVSQTPSNKVTEKGKYVELRCDPISGHTALYWYRQSLGQGPEFLIYFQGTGAADDSGLPNDRFFAVRPEGSVSTLKIQRTERGDSAVYLCASSDGRLAGGDTQYFGPGTRLTVL.

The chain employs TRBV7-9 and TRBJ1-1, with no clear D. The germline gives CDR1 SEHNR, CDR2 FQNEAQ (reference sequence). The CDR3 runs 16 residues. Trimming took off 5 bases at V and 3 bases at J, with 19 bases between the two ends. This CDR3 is CASSPNLRSLYTEAFF. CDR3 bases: TGTGCCAGCAGCCCTAATCTACGGTCCCTCTACACTGAAGCTTTCTTT. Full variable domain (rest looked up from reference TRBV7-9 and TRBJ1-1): DTGVSQNPRHKITKRGQNVTFRCDPISEHNRLYWYRQTLGQGPEFLTYFQNEAQLEKSRLLSDRFSAERPKGSFSTLEIQRTEQGDSAMYLCASSPNLRSLYTEAFFGQGTRLTVV.

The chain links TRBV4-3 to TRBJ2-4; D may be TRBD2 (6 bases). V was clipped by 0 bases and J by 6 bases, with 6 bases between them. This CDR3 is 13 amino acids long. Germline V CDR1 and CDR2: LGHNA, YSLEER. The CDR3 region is CASSQDSGNIQYF. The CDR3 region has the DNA TGCGCCAGCAGCCAAGATAGCGGAAACATTCAGTACTTC.